What follows describes a single T cell receptor (beta chain). In the original analysis: Scientists estimated how many nucleated cells there were by amplifying reference gene primers. Profiled with immunoSEQ multiplex PCR; TCRdb holds only in-frame clones, not every one. V and J calls and clone size are those listed in that table; D and trimming were worked out from the DNA. The sample comprises roughly 320,000 clones, approximately 85% of which are singletons, and 7.2% rests with the top ten. The data derive from a study of blood T cell repertoires in COVID-19. About the study: Nucleic acid was either cDNA or gDNA, and it came from T cells, B-cell-depleted T cells, or PBMCs.

This clonotype originated in a human donor in a cohort sampled during active COVID-19. Material: peripheral blood.

CDR3 sequence reads: CASSASVGTSGGSTDTQYF. In DNA form, the CDR3 reads TGTGCCAGCAGCGCGTCCGTGGGGACTAGCGGGGGATCAACAGATACGCAGTATTTT. The chain is built from TRBV9 and TRBJ2-3; 14 positions match TRBD2. V trimming: 3 bases; J trimming: 3 bases; junction bases outside the gene matches: 12. CDR1 is SGDLS and CDR2 is YYNGEE in the germline V gene. This CDR3 spans 19 amino acids.